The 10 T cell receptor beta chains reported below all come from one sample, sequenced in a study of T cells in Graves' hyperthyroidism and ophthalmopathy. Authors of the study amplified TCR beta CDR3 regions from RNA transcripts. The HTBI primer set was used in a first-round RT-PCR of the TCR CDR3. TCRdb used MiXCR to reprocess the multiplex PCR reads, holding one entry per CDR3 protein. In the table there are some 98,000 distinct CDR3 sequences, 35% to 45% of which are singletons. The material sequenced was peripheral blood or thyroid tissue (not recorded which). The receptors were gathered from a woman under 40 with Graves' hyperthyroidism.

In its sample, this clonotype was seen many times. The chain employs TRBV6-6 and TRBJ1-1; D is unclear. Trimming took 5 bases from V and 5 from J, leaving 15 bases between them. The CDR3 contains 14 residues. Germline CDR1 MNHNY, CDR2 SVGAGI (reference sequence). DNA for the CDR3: TGTGCCAGCAGTCCTTCTGCGCCGGGTACTGAAGCTTTCTTT. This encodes CASSPSAPGTEAFF.

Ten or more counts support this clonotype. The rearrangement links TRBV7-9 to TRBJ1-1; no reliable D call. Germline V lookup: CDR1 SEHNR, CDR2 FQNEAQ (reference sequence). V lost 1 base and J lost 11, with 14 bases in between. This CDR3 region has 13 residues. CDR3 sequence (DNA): TGTGCCAGCAGCTTAGACAGCTCTAATGAGGCTTTCTTT. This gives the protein CASSLDSSNEAFF.

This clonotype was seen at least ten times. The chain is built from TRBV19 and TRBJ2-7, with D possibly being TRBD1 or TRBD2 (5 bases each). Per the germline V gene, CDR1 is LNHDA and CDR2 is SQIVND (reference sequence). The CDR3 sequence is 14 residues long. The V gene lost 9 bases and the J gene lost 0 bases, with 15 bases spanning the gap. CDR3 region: CASLGTMSSYEQYF. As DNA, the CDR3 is TGTGCCAGCCTTGGGACGATGAGCTCCTACGAGCAGTACTTC.

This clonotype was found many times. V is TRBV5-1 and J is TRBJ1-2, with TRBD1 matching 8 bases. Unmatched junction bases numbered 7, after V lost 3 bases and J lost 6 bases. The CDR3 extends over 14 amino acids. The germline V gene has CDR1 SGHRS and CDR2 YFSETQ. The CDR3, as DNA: TGCGCCAGCAGCTCCAGACAGGGGAGGGATGGCTACACCTTC. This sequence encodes CASSSRQGRDGYTF. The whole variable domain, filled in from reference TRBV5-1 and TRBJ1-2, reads KAGVTQTPRYLIKTRGQQVTLSCSPISGHRSVSWYQQTPGQGLQFLFEYFSETQRNKGNFPGRFSGRQFSNSRSEMNVSTLELGDSALYLCASSSRQGRDGYTFGSGTRLTVV.

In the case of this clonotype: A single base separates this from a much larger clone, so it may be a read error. CDR3 DNA: TGTGCCAGCAGTTTTCCTTCGCCTGAGCAGTACTTC. Its protein is CASSFPSPEQYF. This chain links TRBV12-3 or TRBV12-4 with TRBJ2-7; D remains ambiguous. V lost 3 bases and J lost 7, with 10 bases in between. This CDR3 contains 12 residues.

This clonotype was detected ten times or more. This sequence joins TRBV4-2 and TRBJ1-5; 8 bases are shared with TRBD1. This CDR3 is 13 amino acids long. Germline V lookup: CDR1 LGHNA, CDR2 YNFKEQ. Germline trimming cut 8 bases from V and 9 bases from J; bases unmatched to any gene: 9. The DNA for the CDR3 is TGTGCCAGCGGCGGACAGGGCGGAGGGCCCCAGCATTTT. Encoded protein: CASGGQGGGPQHF.

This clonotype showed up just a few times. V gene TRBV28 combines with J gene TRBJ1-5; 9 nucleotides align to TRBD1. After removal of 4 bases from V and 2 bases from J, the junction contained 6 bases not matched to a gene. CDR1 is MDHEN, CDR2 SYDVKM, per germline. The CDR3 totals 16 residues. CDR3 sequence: CASSWTGVSGNQPQHF. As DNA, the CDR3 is TGTGCCAGCAGTTGGACAGGGGTTAGTGGCAATCAGCCCCAGCATTTT.

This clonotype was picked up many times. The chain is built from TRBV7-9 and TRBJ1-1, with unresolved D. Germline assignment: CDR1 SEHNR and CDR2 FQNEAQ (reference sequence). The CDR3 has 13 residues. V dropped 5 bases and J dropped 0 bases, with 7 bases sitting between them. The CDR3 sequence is CASSISVNTEAFF. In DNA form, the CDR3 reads TGTGCCAGCAGCATATCGGTGAACACTGAAGCTTTCTTT.

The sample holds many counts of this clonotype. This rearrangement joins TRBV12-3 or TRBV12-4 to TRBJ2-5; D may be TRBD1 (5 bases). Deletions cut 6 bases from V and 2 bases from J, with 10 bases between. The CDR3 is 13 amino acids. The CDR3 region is CASSLGPQETQYF. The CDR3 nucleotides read TGTGCCAGCAGCTTGGGGCCTCAAGAGACCCAGTACTTC.

The CDR3 loop is CASSFGDRGSPLHF. The CDR3 DNA sequence: TGTGCCAGCAGTTTTGGGGACAGGGGCTCACCCCTCCACTTT. The chain employs TRBV28 and TRBJ1-6, with TRBD1 matching 10 bases. CDR1 and CDR2 (germline): MDHEN, SYDVKM. V shed 3 bases and J 10 bases; nucleotides not matched to a gene: 3. The CDR3 contains 14 residues.